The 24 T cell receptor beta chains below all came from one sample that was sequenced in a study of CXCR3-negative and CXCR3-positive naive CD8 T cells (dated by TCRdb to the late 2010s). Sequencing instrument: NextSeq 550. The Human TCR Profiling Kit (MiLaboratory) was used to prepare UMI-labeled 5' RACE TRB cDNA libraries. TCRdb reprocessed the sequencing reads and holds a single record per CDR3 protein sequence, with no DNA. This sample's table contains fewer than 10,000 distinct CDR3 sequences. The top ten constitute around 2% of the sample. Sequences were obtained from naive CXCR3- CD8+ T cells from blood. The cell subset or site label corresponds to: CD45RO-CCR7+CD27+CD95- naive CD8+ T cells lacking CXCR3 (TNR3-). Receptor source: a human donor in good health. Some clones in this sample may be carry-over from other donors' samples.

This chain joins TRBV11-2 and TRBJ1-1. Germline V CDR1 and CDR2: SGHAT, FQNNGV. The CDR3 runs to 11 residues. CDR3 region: CASSSSSEAFF.

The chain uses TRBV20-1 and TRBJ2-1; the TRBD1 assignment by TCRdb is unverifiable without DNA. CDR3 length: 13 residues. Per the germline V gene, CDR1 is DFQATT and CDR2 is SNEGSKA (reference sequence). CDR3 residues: CSARPPSYNEQFF.

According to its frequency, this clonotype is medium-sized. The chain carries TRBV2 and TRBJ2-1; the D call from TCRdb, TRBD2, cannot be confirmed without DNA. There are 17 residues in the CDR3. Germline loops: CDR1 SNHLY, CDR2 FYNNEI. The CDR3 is CASSHRILADTYNEQFF.

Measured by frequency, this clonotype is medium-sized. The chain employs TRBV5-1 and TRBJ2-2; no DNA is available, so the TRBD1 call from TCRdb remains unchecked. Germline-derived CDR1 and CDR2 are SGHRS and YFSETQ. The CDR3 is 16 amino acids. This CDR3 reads CASSYRQGKVPGELFF.

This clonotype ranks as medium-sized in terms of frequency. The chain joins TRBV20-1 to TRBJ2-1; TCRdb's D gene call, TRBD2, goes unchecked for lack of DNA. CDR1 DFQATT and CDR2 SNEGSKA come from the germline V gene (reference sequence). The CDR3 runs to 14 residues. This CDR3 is CSALTSGSRYEQFF.

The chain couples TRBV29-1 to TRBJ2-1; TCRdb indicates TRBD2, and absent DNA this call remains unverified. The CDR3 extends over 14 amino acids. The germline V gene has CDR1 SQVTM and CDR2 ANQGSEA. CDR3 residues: CSVGLAGAYNEQFF.

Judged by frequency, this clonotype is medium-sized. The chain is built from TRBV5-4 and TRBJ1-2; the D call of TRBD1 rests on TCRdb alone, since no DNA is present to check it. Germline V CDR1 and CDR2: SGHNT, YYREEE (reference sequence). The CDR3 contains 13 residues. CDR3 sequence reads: CASSLDGGDGYTF.

The CDR3 sequence: CASSPATGRARGEQYF. The rearrangement joins TRBV7-6 to TRBJ2-7; TCRdb indicates TRBD1, and absent DNA this call remains unverified. The CDR3 length is 16 residues. The V gene's germline CDR1 is SGHVS and CDR2 FNYEAQ.

The CDR3 here is CASSGLAASYEQYF. The chain combines TRBV28 with TRBJ2-7; the D gene TCRdb calls, TRBD2, cannot be checked with no DNA. The CDR3 contains 14 residues. Looked up from germline, CDR1 is MDHEN and CDR2 is SYDVKM.

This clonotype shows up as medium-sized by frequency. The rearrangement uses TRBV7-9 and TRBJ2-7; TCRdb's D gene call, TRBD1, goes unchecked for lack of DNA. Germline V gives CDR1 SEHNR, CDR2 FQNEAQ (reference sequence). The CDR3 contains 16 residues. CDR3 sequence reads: CASSSGTGIRGYEQYF.

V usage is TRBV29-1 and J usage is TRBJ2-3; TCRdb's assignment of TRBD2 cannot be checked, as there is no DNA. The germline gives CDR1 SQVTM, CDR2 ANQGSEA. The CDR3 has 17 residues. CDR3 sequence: CSSSGLAGGPGADTQYF.

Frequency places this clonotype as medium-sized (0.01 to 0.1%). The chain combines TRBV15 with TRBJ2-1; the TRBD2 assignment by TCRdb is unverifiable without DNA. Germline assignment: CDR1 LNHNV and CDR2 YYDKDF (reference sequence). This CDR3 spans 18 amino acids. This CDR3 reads CATSRDLLGTSGYNEQFF.

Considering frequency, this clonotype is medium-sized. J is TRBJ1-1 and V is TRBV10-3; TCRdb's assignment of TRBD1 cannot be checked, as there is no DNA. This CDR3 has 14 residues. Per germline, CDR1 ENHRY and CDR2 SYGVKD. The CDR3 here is CATRDREMHTEAFF.

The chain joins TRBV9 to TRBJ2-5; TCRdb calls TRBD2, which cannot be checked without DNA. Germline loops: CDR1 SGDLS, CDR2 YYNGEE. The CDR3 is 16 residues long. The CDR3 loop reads CASSGLIAGGPETQYF.

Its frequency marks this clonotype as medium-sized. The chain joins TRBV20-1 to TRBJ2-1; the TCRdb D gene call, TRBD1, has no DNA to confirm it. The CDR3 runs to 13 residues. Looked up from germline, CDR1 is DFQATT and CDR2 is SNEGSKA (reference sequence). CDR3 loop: CSARTSTGNEQFF.

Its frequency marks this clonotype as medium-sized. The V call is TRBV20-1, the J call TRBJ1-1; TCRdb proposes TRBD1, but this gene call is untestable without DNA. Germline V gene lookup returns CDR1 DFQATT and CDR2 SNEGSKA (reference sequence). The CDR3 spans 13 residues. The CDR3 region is CSVPQGGNTEAFF.

CDR3 in amino acids: CASSSGQGRSTNEKLFF. The chain recombines TRBV7-9 with TRBJ1-4; TCRdb gives TRBD1 as the D gene, but with no DNA this cannot be confirmed. This CDR3 is 17 amino acids long. Per germline, CDR1 SEHNR and CDR2 FQNEAQ (reference sequence).

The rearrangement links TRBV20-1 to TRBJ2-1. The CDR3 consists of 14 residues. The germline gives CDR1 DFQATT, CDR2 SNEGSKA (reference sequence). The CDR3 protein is CSARTGGPYNEQFF.

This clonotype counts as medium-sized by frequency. The chain's CDR3 is CASSQDSAGWYQETQYF. The V call is TRBV14, the J call TRBJ2-5; TCRdb gives TRBD2 as the D gene, but with no DNA this cannot be confirmed. The CDR3 sequence is 17 residues long. CDR1 is SGHDN and CDR2 is FVKESK in the germline V gene.

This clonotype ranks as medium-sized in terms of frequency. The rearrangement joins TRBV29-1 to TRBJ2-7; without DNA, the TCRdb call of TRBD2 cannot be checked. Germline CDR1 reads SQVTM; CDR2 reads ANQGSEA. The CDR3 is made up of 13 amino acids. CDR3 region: CSVESEGPWEQYF.

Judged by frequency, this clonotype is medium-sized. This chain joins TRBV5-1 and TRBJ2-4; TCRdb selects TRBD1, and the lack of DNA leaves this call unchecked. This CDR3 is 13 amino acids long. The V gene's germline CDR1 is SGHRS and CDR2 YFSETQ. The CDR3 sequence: CASSLTGSGIQYF.

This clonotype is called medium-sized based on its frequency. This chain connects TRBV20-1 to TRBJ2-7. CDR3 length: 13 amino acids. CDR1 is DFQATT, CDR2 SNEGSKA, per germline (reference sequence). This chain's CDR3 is CSASSASSYEQYF.

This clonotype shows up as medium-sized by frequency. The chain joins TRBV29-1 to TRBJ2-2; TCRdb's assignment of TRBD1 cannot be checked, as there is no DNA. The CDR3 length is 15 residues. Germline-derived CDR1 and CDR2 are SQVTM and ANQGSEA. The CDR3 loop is CSVQSAGEDTGELFF.

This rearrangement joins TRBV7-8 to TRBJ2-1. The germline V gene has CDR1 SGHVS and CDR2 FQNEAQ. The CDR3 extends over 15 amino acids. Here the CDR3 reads CASSLVDFSYNEQFF.